Below are 12 T cell receptor beta chains sequenced from a single sample in a study of response to subunit inactivated influenza vaccine (dated by TCRdb to the late 2010s). Explained via the paper, the time point label denotes: approximately 40 days after influenza vaccine administration. The method was RT-PCR. The reads were generated on an Illumina HiSeq 2500. The raw public data were reprocessed by TCRdb itself: fastp quality trimming at Q25, MiXCR clonotype calling, in-frame beta chains only. Each record represents a unique CDR3 protein, reported with the most common genes and DNA among its rows. Recorded for this sample are 540,000 or so distinct CDR3 sequences; over 10% of them occurred a single time. 10% to 15% of the sample belongs to the ten largest clones. The material was PBMCs from blood, obtained 35 to 45 days after vaccination. The receptors here all came from a man aged 50 to 60 who received an inactivated influenza vaccine. Donor details come from another sample of the same person, matched by shared clones.

The chain combines TRBV5-1 with TRBJ2-5; TRBD2 matches at 11 bases. This CDR3 comprises 15 residues. The germline CDR1 and CDR2 sequences are SGHRS and YFSETQ. The trim removed 4 bases at V and 3 bases at J, leaving 5 bases unmatched. CDR3: CASSALLAGEETQYF. The CDR3 coding sequence is TGCGCCAGCAGCGCCCTACTAGCGGGAGAAGAGACCCAGTACTTC.

This clonotype showed up many times. The CDR3 protein is CSASLPVFPYEQYF. The CDR3 region has the DNA TGCAGTGCTAGTCTGCCAGTCTTCCCCTACGAGCAGTACTTC. The rearrangement joins TRBV20-1 to TRBJ2-7; unclear D gene. CDR3 size: 14 residues. V lost 3 bases and J 2 bases, leaving 14 bases between the germline ends. The germline gives CDR1 DFQATT, CDR2 SNEGSKA (reference sequence).

This clonotype was seen only a few times. This sequence joins TRBV4-3 and TRBJ2-1; the match to TRBD1 covers 8 bases. With V trimmed by 1 base and J by 5 bases, 4 bases remained unmatched. Germline V gene lookup returns CDR1 LGHNA and CDR2 YSLEER. The CDR3 length is 15 residues. Written as DNA, the CDR3 is TGCGCCAGCAGCCAAGGGACAGGGTACAACAATGAGCAGTTCTTC. It translates to CASSQGTGYNNEQFF.

This clonotype was seen repeatedly, ten times or more. The chain combines TRBV5-6 with TRBJ2-7, with TRBD2 matching over 11 bases. Germline CDR1 reads SGHDT; CDR2 reads YYEEEE. After removal of 2 bases from V and 0 bases from J, the junction contained 4 bases not matched to a gene. The CDR3 runs 16 residues. The CDR3 nucleotides are TGTGCCAGCAGCTTAGGGACTAGCGGTAGCTCCTACGAGCAGTACTTC. It translates to CASSLGTSGSSYEQYF.

The chain employs TRBV6-6 and TRBJ2-2; no clear D. V was trimmed by 7 bases and J by 7 bases, leaving 10 bases between them. The CDR3 loop spans 12 amino acids. Per germline, CDR1 MNHNY and CDR2 SVGAGI (reference sequence). The CDR3 DNA reads TGTGCCAGCACATGGTTGGGCGGGGAGCTGTTTTTT. Its translation is CASTWLGGELFF.

This clonotype was counted only a few times. The V and J genes are TRBV6-6 and TRBJ2-1; D remains ambiguous. Trimming removed 0 bases from V and 7 bases from J, with 7 bases in between. The CDR3 consists of 13 residues. Germline CDR1 and CDR2: MNHNY and SVGAGI (reference sequence). This chain's CDR3 is CASSYSMWNEQFF. CDR3 in DNA: TGTGCCAGCAGTTACTCGATGTGGAATGAGCAGTTCTTC.

The V gene is TRBV10-3, the J gene TRBJ1-1; 8 bases are shared with TRBD1. The CDR3 totals 15 residues. Germline trimming cut 6 bases from V and 1 base from J; bases unmatched to any gene: 7. Germline CDR1 ENHRY, CDR2 SYGVKD. The CDR3 here is CAIRDLTGGNTEAFF. CDR3 in DNA: TGTGCCATCAGAGACCTTACAGGGGGGAACACTGAAGCTTTCTTT.

The chain is built from TRBV6-5 and TRBJ2-7, with 7 bases lining up with TRBD1. Trimming took 2 bases from V and 5 from J; bases not matched to a gene: 12. The CDR3 extends over 16 amino acids. Germline V lookup: CDR1 MNHEY, CDR2 SVGAGI. The CDR3: CASSYAAGQVYHEQYF. The CDR3 DNA is TGTGCCAGCAGTTACGCCGCAGGACAGGTCTACCACGAGCAGTACTTC.

The V and J genes are TRBV4-2 and TRBJ2-7; TRBD2 agrees at 10 bases. Germline CDR1 LGHNA, CDR2 YNFKEQ. The CDR3 runs 16 residues. V shed 0 bases and J 2 bases; nucleotides not matched to a gene: 4. The CDR3 sequence: CASSQEISGGTYEQYF. Written as DNA, the CDR3 is TGTGCCAGCAGCCAAGAAATTAGCGGGGGGACCTACGAGCAGTACTTC.

The rearrangement links TRBV5-1 to TRBJ2-2; 7 bases are a match to TRBD2. The CDR3 consists of 17 residues. Trimming cost V 4 bases and J 3 bases; bases outside gene matches: 12. The germline CDR1 and CDR2 sequences are SGHRS and YFSETQ. The CDR3 protein is CASSAGSTGGYTGELFF. CDR3 bases: TGCGCCAGCAGCGCCGGCTCCACCGGGGGGTACACCGGGGAGCTGTTTTTT.

This clonotype has at least ten counts. This chain connects TRBV20-1 to TRBJ2-7, with D perhaps matching TRBD1 (6 bases). The CDR3 covers 15 residues. From germline, CDR1 is DFQATT and CDR2 SNEGSKA (reference sequence). Trimming removed 7 bases at V and 2 bases at J, with 21 bases between. The CDR3 protein is CSGKRSGQPTYEQYF. CDR3 sequence (DNA): TGCAGTGGGAAAAGAAGTGGACAGCCCACCTACGAGCAGTACTTC.

This clonotype came up many times. J is TRBJ2-7 and V is TRBV4-3, with a tentative D call TRBD2 (5 bases). The CDR3 length is 13 residues. V dropped 0 bases and J dropped 4 bases, with 7 bases sitting between them. Germline loops: CDR1 LGHNA, CDR2 YSLEER. The CDR3 DNA reads as TGCGCCAGCAGCCAAGATCGGGGATACGAGCAGTACTTC. Its translation: CASSQDRGYEQYF.